This T cell receptor (beta chain) was captured in a study of technical replicates of blood from a handful of donors. Measured with immunoSEQ multiplex PCR; TCRdb has only the in-frame clones, and not every one. Among about 68,000 clones listed, under 98% were seen once. The germline gives CDR1 GTSNPN, CDR2 SVGIG (reference sequence). The CDR3 contains 14 residues. V was shortened by 0 bases and J by 2 bases, with 5 bases between the two germline ends. The chain carries TRBV30 and TRBJ2-6; unclear D gene. The TCR originated in a human donor in good health. The sample was T cells isolated from PBMCs. In DNA, the CDR3 is TGTGCCTGGAGTGTACAAGCTGGGGCCAACGTCCTGACTTTC. It specifies CAWSVQAGANVLTF.